The 18 T cell receptor beta chains below all came from one sample that was sequenced in a study of CD8 T cells in Susac syndrome. RNA was extracted with the RNeasy kit, and a quantity of roughly 0.5 to 1 ug was reverse transcribed using random hexamers. TCRdb reanalysed the immunoSEQ multiplex PCR reads using MiXCR and keeps one entry per CDR3 protein. This table has 85,000 to 130,000 distinct CDR3 sequences, approximately 95% appearing once. What was sequenced was CD8+ T cells from PBMCs. Receptors were obtained from a human donor with Susac syndrome.

The chain links TRBV7-9 to TRBJ1-1, with TRBD1 identical over 7 bases. The germline CDR1 and CDR2 sequences are SEHNR and FQNEAQ (reference sequence). After removal of 5 bases from V and 7 bases from J, the junction contained 4 bases not matched to a gene. This CDR3 spans 12 amino acids. CDR3 loop: CASSPQGSEAFF. CDR3 DNA sequence: TGTGCCAGCAGCCCACAGGGGAGTGAAGCTTTCTTT.

The chain is built from TRBV9 and TRBJ2-3; no clear D gene. The CDR3 sequence is 15 residues long. V dropped 2 bases and J dropped 4 bases, with 14 bases sitting between them. CDR1 is SGDLS and CDR2 is YYNGEE in the germline V gene. The CDR3 nucleotides are TGTGCCAGCAGCGTCGGCGGTTGGATAGCAGATACGCAGTATTTT. This gives the protein CASSVGGWIADTQYF.

The chain uses TRBV20-1 and TRBJ2-7; D ambiguous. The V gene's germline CDR1 is DFQATT and CDR2 SNEGSKA (reference sequence). Trimming left V 0 bases short and J 0 bases short, with 12 bases between. The CDR3 totals 15 residues. This chain's CDR3 is CSAREGRYPSYEQYF. The CDR3, as DNA: TGCAGTGCTAGAGAGGGCAGGTACCCCTCCTACGAGCAGTACTTC.

The V gene is TRBV2, the J gene TRBJ1-2; D is uncertain. CDR1 is SNHLY, CDR2 FYNNEI, per germline. V gave up 6 bases and J gave up 4 bases, with 9 bases separating them. The CDR3 runs to 12 residues. The CDR3 spells CASRALGYGYTF. The CDR3 coding sequence is TGTGCCAGCAGAGCCCTAGGCTATGGCTACACCTTC. The variable domain in full, completed from reference TRBV2 and TRBJ1-2, reads EPEVTQTPSHQVTQMGQEVILRCVPISNHLYFYWYRQILGQKVEFLVSFYNNEISEKSEIFDDQFSVERPDGSNFTLKIRSTKLEDSAMYFCASRALGYGYTFGSGTRLTVV.

The chain employs TRBV25-1 and TRBJ2-2; TRBD1 is a possible D gene (6 bases). CDR3 length: 15 amino acids. Trimming stripped 4 bases from V and 6 bases from J, with 15 bases between. Germline V gene lookup returns CDR1 MGHDK and CDR2 SYGVNS. The CDR3 loop reads CASSGGPHGPGELFF. CDR3 nucleotides: TGTGCCAGCAGTGGGGGGCCTCACGGTCCCGGGGAGCTGTTTTTT.

The V call is TRBV5-4, the J call TRBJ2-1; 9 positions match TRBD2. Per the germline V gene, CDR1 is SGHNT and CDR2 is YYREEE (reference sequence). The CDR3 contains 15 residues. Trimming took 2 bases from V and 8 from J; bases not matched to a gene: 8. CDR3 DNA: TGTGCCAGCAGCTTCGCGGGGGGGAACTTGGATGAGCAGTTCTTC. Translation: CASSFAGGNLDEQFF.

This clonotype was observed a single time. This chain links TRBV12-3 or TRBV12-4 with TRBJ2-2; D possibly matches TRBD1 or TRBD2 (5 bases each). The V end lost 7 bases, the J end lost 6 bases, and 15 bases lay between the germline ends. This CDR3 contains 14 residues. DNA of the CDR3: TGTGCCAGCATTGGGGGTTTTGGGGCCGGGGAGCTGTTTTTT. Residues: CASIGGFGAGELFF.

The CDR3 sequence is CASSPGMFGNTIYF. DNA of the CDR3: TGTGCCAGCAGCCCTGGGATGTTTGGAAACACCATATATTTT. The V and J genes are TRBV14 and TRBJ1-3; D uncertain. This CDR3 has 14 residues. The V end lost 4 bases, the J end lost 3 bases, and 10 bases lay between the germline ends. Germline lookup yields CDR1 SGHDN and CDR2 FVKESK. Looking up the rest from reference TRBV14 and TRBJ1-3 gives the full variable domain: EAGVTQFPSHSVIEKGQTVTLRCDPISGHDNLYWYRRVMGKEIKFLLHFVKESKQDESGMPNNRFLAERTGGTYSTLKVQPAELEDSGVYFCASSPGMFGNTIYFGEGSWLTVV.

The chain employs TRBV2 and TRBJ1-5; 9 nucleotides agree with TRBD1. V lost 4 bases to trimming and J lost 1 base; unmatched junction nucleotides: 2. The length of the CDR3 is 15 residues. Germline V gene lookup returns CDR1 SNHLY and CDR2 FYNNEI. The CDR3 sequence: CASSAGQGSNQPQHF. The DNA of the CDR3 is TGTGCCAGCAGTGCCGGACAGGGGAGCAATCAGCCCCAGCATTTT.

The sample holds one count of this clonotype. The genes are TRBV4-2 and TRBJ2-1, with 9 positions matching TRBD1. This CDR3 contains 17 residues. The V segment lost 0 bases and the J segment 6 bases; nucleotides outside the gene matches: 9. Germline CDR1 reads LGHNA; CDR2 reads YNFKEQ. The CDR3 DNA reads as TGTGCCAGCAGCCAAGATCCACCGGGACAGGGTGGCAATGAGCAGTTCTTC. Protein: CASSQDPPGQGGNEQFF.

This clonotype was counted a few times. V gene TRBV20-1 combines with J gene TRBJ2-7; D remains unclear. CDR1 and CDR2 (germline): DFQATT, SNEGSKA (reference sequence). Trimming shortened V by 2 bases and J by 3 bases, and 23 bases separated the two germline ends. The CDR3 has 17 residues. The CDR3 bases are TGCAGTGCTAGACCCCCCTTCCGCGAGGTTAAGGGCTACGAGCAGTACTTC. Its translation is CSARPPFREVKGYEQYF.

The V call is TRBV9, the J call TRBJ2-7; TRBD1 agrees at 10 bases. Germline lookup yields CDR1 SGDLS and CDR2 YYNGEE. With V trimmed by 4 bases and J by 7 bases, 8 bases remained unmatched. The CDR3 is 14 amino acids. The CDR3 DNA is TGTGCCAGCAGCCCCCGACAGGGGGCCTGGGAGCAGTACTTC. It is translated as CASSPRQGAWEQYF.

The genes are TRBV7-3 and TRBJ2-3; the D call may be TRBD1 or TRBD2 (5 bases each). There are 16 residues in the CDR3. CDR1 is SGHTA, CDR2 FQGTGA, per germline. V lost 6 bases and J lost 5, with 21 bases in between. The CDR3 reads CASSTLTSLGVDTQYF. The CDR3 DNA is TGTGCCAGCAGTACACTGACCAGCCTGGGGGTAGATACGCAGTATTTT.

The chain combines TRBV2 with TRBJ2-3; 8 nucleotides line up with TRBD2. Germline CDR1 reads SNHLY; CDR2 reads FYNNEI. The CDR3 consists of 14 residues. J gave up 4 bases and V 9 bases, and 9 bases lay outside the gene matches. CDR3 nucleotide sequence: TGTGCCAGACCGGGACTAGTCGTTCCAGATACGCAGTATTTT. The encoded protein is CARPGLVVPDTQYF.

The chain carries TRBV4-3 and TRBJ2-4, with no clear D. Trimming left V 3 bases short and J 5 bases short, with 11 bases between. The germline V gene has CDR1 LGHNA and CDR2 YSLEER. The CDR3 is made up of 14 amino acids. CDR3 residues: CASSQDHTENIQYF. CDR3 nucleotide sequence: TGCGCCAGCAGCCAGGACCATACAGAAAACATTCAGTACTTC.

This rearrangement joins TRBV27 to TRBJ2-3; 11 nucleotides line up with TRBD2. CDR3 length equals 19 residues. Germline CDR1 reads MNHEY; CDR2 reads SMNVEV (reference sequence). V gave up 3 bases and J gave up 1 base; unmatched junction bases: 12. CDR3 loop: CASSFEWLAGGLGTDTQYF. Here the CDR3 DNA reads TGTGCCAGCAGTTTCGAGTGGTTAGCGGGGGGGCTTGGCACAGATACGCAGTATTTT.

This chain links TRBV9 with TRBJ2-1; 8 bases are a match to TRBD1. CDR1 is SGDLS, CDR2 YYNGEE, per germline. J gave up 5 bases and V 5 bases, and 9 bases lay outside the gene matches. This CDR3 is built from 15 residues. CDR3 loop: CASSLQGVTDNEQFF. The CDR3, as DNA: TGTGCCAGCAGTTTACAGGGGGTTACGGACAATGAGCAGTTCTTC.

This rearrangement joins TRBV20-1 to TRBJ1-1; tentatively, D is TRBD1 (6 bases). The germline CDR1 and CDR2 sequences are DFQATT and SNEGSKA (reference sequence). The CDR3 extends over 13 amino acids. V lost 0 bases and J 7 bases, leaving 12 bases between the germline ends. CDR3 DNA sequence: TGCAGTGCTAGAGATTTAGGGGGGAATGAAGCTTTCTTT. Its protein is CSARDLGGNEAFF.